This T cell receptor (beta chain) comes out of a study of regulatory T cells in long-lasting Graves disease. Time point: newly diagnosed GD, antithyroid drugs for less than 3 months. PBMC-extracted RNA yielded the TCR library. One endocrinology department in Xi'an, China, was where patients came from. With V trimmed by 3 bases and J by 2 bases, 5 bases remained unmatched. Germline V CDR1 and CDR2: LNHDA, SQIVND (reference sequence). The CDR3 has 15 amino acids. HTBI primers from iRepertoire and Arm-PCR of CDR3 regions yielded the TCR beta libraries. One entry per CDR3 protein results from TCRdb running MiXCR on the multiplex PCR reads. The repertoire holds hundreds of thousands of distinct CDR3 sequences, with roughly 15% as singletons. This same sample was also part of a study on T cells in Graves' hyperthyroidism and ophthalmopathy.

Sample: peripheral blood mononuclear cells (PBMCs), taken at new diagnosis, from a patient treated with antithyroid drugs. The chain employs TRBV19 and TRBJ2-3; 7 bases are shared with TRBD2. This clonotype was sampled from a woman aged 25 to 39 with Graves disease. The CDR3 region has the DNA TGTGCCAGTAGTATGGGGAGGGAGCACACAGATACGCAGTATTTT. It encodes CASSMGREHTDTQYF. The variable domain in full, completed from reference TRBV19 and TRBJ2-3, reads DGGITQSPKYLFRKEGQNVTLSCEQNLNHDAMYWYRQDPGQGLRLIYYSQIVNDFQKGDIAEGYSVSREKKESFPLTVTSAQKNPTAFYLCASSMGREHTDTQYFGPGTRLTVL.